These T cell receptor beta chains were read from a single sample in a study of T-cell memory formation after mild COVID-19. TCRdb recomputed calls from the 5' RACE reads with MiXCR, one row per CDR3 protein. The sample holds about 470,000 distinct CDR3 sequences, around 25% seen once. Sequencing was done on a sample of PBMCs or a T cell subset sorted from them (not recorded which). The receptors shown here come from an adult woman who had mild COVID-19 (a few samples of this study predate the infection). Cell type and time point are not known. The CDR3 runs from the conserved cysteine through the conserved F or W. A D gene is named only where the DNA matches it firmly. Size tells how often a clone was seen (once, few, many) or the class of an expanded clone, and some rows leave it out.

j_call: TRBJ1-2; cdr3_length: 13; v_call: TRBV7-8; d_call: TRBD1; clone_size: .; cdr3_aa: CASSLAGTDGYTF; cdr3_nt: TGTGCCAGCAGCTTAGCGGGGACAGATGGCTACACCTTC
j_call: TRBJ2-7; cdr3_length: 12; v_call: TRBV7-9; d_call: .; clone_size: many; cdr3_aa: CASRALSHEQYF; cdr3_nt: TGTGCCAGCAGGGCGTTAAGCCACGAGCAGTACTTC
j_call: TRBJ2-5; cdr3_length: 17; v_call: TRBV19; d_call: TRBD2; clone_size: .; cdr3_aa: CASSIGPGLALQETQYF; cdr3_nt: TGTGCCAGTAGTATTGGCCCGGGACTAGCGCTACAAGAGACCCAGTACTTC
j_call: TRBJ1-5; cdr3_length: 13; v_call: TRBV29-1; d_call: .; clone_size: many; cdr3_aa: CSVASDMRQPQHF; cdr3_nt: TGCAGCGTTGCCTCCGATATGAGACAGCCCCAGCATTTT
j_call: TRBJ1-3; cdr3_length: 17; v_call: TRBV6-6; d_call: TRBD1; clone_size: .; cdr3_aa: CASRGPGQGISGNTIYF; cdr3_nt: TGTGCCAGCCGCGGACCGGGACAGGGAATCTCTGGAAACACCATATATTTT
j_call: TRBJ1-2; cdr3_length: 12; v_call: TRBV5-1; d_call: .; clone_size: many; cdr3_aa: CASSPDTYGYTF; cdr3_nt: TGCGCCAGCAGCCCCGACACCTATGGCTACACCTTC
j_call: TRBJ2-1; cdr3_length: 17; v_call: TRBV11-2; d_call: .; clone_size: .; cdr3_aa: CASSRTGTESSYNEQFF; cdr3_nt: TGTGCCAGCAGTCGCACCGGGACCGAGTCTTCCTACAATGAGCAGTTCTTC
j_call: TRBJ2-1; cdr3_length: 12; v_call: TRBV5-6; d_call: TRBD2; clone_size: few; cdr3_aa: CASSPSGSEQFF; cdr3_nt: TGTGCCAGCAGCCCAAGCGGGAGTGAGCAGTTCTTC
j_call: TRBJ1-1; cdr3_length: 14; v_call: TRBV2; d_call: TRBD1; clone_size: .; cdr3_aa: CASSVTGGETEAFF; cdr3_nt: TGTGCCAGCAGCGTTACAGGGGGGGAAACTGAAGCTTTCTTT
j_call: TRBJ2-1; cdr3_length: 15; v_call: TRBV24-1; d_call: TRBD2; clone_size: .; cdr3_aa: CATSDGGRAKNEQFF; cdr3_nt: TGTGCCACCAGTGATGGCGGGAGGGCCAAAAATGAGCAGTTCTTC
j_call: TRBJ1-6; cdr3_length: 14; v_call: TRBV25-1; d_call: .; clone_size: .; cdr3_aa: CASSMGSTGAPLHF; cdr3_nt: TGTGCCAGCAGTATGGGGAGTACTGGTGCACCCCTCCACTTT
j_call: TRBJ1-5; cdr3_length: 15; v_call: TRBV2; d_call: TRBD1; clone_size: .; cdr3_aa: CASSTDRGLYQPQHF; cdr3_nt: TGTGCCAGCAGTACGGACAGGGGCCTATATCAGCCCCAGCATTTT
j_call: TRBJ2-3; cdr3_length: 15; v_call: TRBV3-1; d_call: TRBD1; clone_size: .; cdr3_aa: CASSLSPTGGDTQYF; cdr3_nt: TGTGCCAGCAGCCTCAGCCCGACAGGGGGCGATACGCAGTATTTT
j_call: TRBJ2-3; cdr3_length: 15; v_call: TRBV5-4; d_call: .; clone_size: .; cdr3_aa: CASRWTVGSTDTQYF; cdr3_nt: TGTGCCAGCAGGTGGACTGTGGGGAGCACAGATACGCAGTATTTT
j_call: TRBJ2-5; cdr3_length: 16; v_call: TRBV7-3; d_call: TRBD2; clone_size: .; cdr3_aa: CASSLTNLAGGETQYF; cdr3_nt: TGTGCCAGCAGCTTAACGAACCTAGCGGGAGGAGAGACCCAGTACTTC
j_call: TRBJ1-2; cdr3_length: 15; v_call: TRBV5-1; d_call: .; clone_size: few; cdr3_aa: CASSLDSAANYGYTF; cdr3_nt: TGCGCCAGCAGCTTGGACAGCGCGGCTAACTATGGCTACACCTTC
j_call: TRBJ2-1; cdr3_length: 16; v_call: TRBV5-1; d_call: TRBD2; clone_size: .; cdr3_aa: CASSSLSGGPYNEQFF; cdr3_nt: TGCGCCAGCAGCTCTCTAAGCGGGGGGCCATACAATGAGCAGTTCTTC
j_call: TRBJ1-5; cdr3_length: 15; v_call: TRBV30; d_call: TRBD1; clone_size: .; cdr3_aa: CAWSTGGHSNQPQHF; cdr3_nt: TGTGCCTGGAGTACAGGGGGTCATAGCAATCAGCCCCAGCATTTT
j_call: TRBJ1-1; cdr3_length: 14; v_call: TRBV12-3/TRBV12-4; d_call: .; clone_size: few; cdr3_aa: CASRGGLVNTEAFF; cdr3_nt: TGTGCCAGCAGGGGGGGGCTTGTGAACACTGAAGCTTTCTTT
j_call: TRBJ2-5; cdr3_length: 14; v_call: TRBV7-2; d_call: .; clone_size: .; cdr3_aa: CASRVVFLSGTQYF; cdr3_nt: TGTGCCAGCCGGGTGGTCTTTCTATCGGGGACCCAGTACTTC
j_call: TRBJ2-3; cdr3_length: 15; v_call: TRBV9; d_call: .; clone_size: many; cdr3_aa: CASSVGLLRTDTQYF; cdr3_nt: TGTGCCAGCAGCGTAGGACTCCTCCGCACAGATACGCAGTATTTT
j_call: TRBJ2-5; cdr3_length: 13; v_call: TRBV20-1; d_call: TRBD1; clone_size: few; cdr3_aa: CSVRQGRAETQYF; cdr3_nt: TGCAGTGTAAGACAGGGAAGGGCAGAGACCCAGTACTTC
j_call: TRBJ2-3; cdr3_length: 15; v_call: TRBV11-2; d_call: .; clone_size: .; cdr3_aa: CASSLDRGATDTQYF; cdr3_nt: TGTGCCAGCAGCTTAGATCGGGGAGCCACAGATACGCAGTATTTT
j_call: TRBJ2-1; cdr3_length: 12; v_call: TRBV29-1; d_call: .; clone_size: few; cdr3_aa: CSVWVSYNEQFF; cdr3_nt: TGCAGCGTTTGGGTTTCCTACAATGAGCAGTTCTTC
j_call: TRBJ2-1; cdr3_length: 16; v_call: TRBV6-4; d_call: .; clone_size: .; cdr3_aa: CASSATGLGGGNEQFF; cdr3_nt: TGTGCCAGCAGTGCTACGGGACTCGGAGGGGGCAATGAGCAGTTCTTC
j_call: TRBJ2-5; cdr3_length: 14; v_call: TRBV7-6; d_call: TRBD1; clone_size: .; cdr3_aa: CASSLTGGGETQYF; cdr3_nt: TGTGCCAGCAGTCTGACAGGGGGCGGGGAGACCCAGTACTTC
j_call: TRBJ2-2; cdr3_length: 13; v_call: TRBV29-1; d_call: .; clone_size: few; cdr3_aa: CSFTGESTGELFF; cdr3_nt: TGCAGCTTCACAGGCGAGAGCACCGGGGAGCTGTTTTTT
j_call: TRBJ1-2; cdr3_length: 14; v_call: TRBV29-1; d_call: .; clone_size: .; cdr3_aa: CSVEDRNFNYGYTF; cdr3_nt: TGCAGCGTTGAAGATCGTAACTTCAACTATGGCTACACCTTC
j_call: TRBJ2-7; cdr3_length: 14; v_call: TRBV12-3/TRBV12-4; d_call: TRBD1; clone_size: few; cdr3_aa: CASSWGQPPGEQYF; cdr3_nt: TGTGCCAGCAGTTGGGGACAGCCTCCGGGCGAGCAGTACTTC